This T cell receptor (beta chain) was sequenced in a study of blood T cell repertoires in COVID-19. Background on the study: COVID-19 samples, acute and convalescent, were from the United States, Italy and Spain. From T cells, B-cell-depleted T cells, or PBMCs came the material, which was cDNA or gDNA.

As originally analysed: Reference gene primer amplification in the assay estimated nucleated cell counts. Profiling relied on immunoSEQ multiplex PCR, and the TCRdb table lists in-frame clones only, not all of them. The DNA gave D and trimming, while V, J and clone size come from that table. The sample yields 70,000 to 100,000 clones, approximately 86% seen once. CDR1 and CDR2 (germline): SEHNR, FQNEAQ (reference sequence). CDR3 length: 15 residues. V lost 1 base, J lost 5 bases, and 4 bases stayed unmatched. This chain connects TRBV7-9 to TRBJ2-5, with 10 nucleotides matching TRBD2. The sample was peripheral blood. The receptor was isolated from a woman in her seventies with acute or convalescent COVID-19. DNA of the CDR3: TGTGCCAGCAGCTTAGGGAGGACTAGCGGCGAGACCCAGTACTTC. It translates to CASSLGRTSGETQYF.